Presented here are 29 T cell receptor beta chains from one specimen sequenced in a study of cytomegalovirus exposure and HLA in healthy donors. 60 Vbeta and 13 Jbeta primers were used in PCR. Using immunoSEQ multiplex PCR, the repertoire was profiled, and TCRdb retains in-frame clones only, with some absent. The repertoire holds hundreds of thousands of clones, with around 80% as singletons. Sequencing was done on a sample of PBMCs. The source is a man aged 40-49 years in good health and CMV-seropositive.

The gene calls are TRBV30 and TRBJ2-6; D call uncertain. In germline, CDR1 is GTSNPN, CDR2 SVGIG (reference sequence). The CDR3 covers 15 residues. V was shortened by 7 bases and J by 0 bases, with 13 bases between the two germline ends. CDR3 nucleotide sequence: TGTGCCTTCATACCTATCTTCTCTGGGGCCAACGTCCTGACTTTC. It is translated as CAFIPIFSGANVLTF.

The rearrangement links TRBV19 to TRBJ1-4; D is possibly TRBD1 (5 bases). The ends were cut back, 4 bases at V and 7 bases at J, with 19 bases in the middle. CDR3 length: 16 residues. In germline, CDR1 is LNHDA, CDR2 SQIVND (reference sequence). The CDR3 DNA sequence: TGTGCCAGTAGTAGGGGCCCCACCCAGGAGGGTGAAAAACTGTTTTTT. It codes for CASSRGPTQEGEKLFF.

The chain recombines TRBV5-1 with TRBJ2-1; TRBD2 matches at 12 bases. The V segment lost 4 bases and the J segment 4 bases; nucleotides outside the gene matches: 6. The CDR3 covers 16 residues. Germline CDR1 reads SGHRS; CDR2 reads YFSETQ. CDR3 coding DNA: TGCGCCAGCAGCACCGGACTAGCGGGACAATACAATGAGCAGTTCTTC. Translation gives CASSTGLAGQYNEQFF. Using reference TRBV5-1 and TRBJ2-1 for the parts outside the CDR3, the full variable domain is KAGVTQTPRYLIKTRGQQVTLSCSPISGHRSVSWYQQTPGQGLQFLFEYFSETQRNKGNFPGRFSGRQFSNSRSEMNVSTLELGDSALYLCASSTGLAGQYNEQFFGPGTRLTVL.

J is TRBJ2-1 and V is TRBV9, with a tentative D call TRBD2 (8 bases). The V and J ends lost 4 bases and 0 bases respectively, with 32 bases between them. The CDR3 is 22 residues long. Germline CDR1 SGDLS, CDR2 YYNGEE. CDR3 in amino acids: CASSPGGGLAGAIFSSYNEQFF. In nucleotides, the CDR3 is TGTGCCAGCAGCCCAGGGGGGGGTCTAGCGGGCGCGATTTTTTCCTCCTACAATGAGCAGTTCTTC.

The chain employs TRBV5-1 and TRBJ1-1; possibly TRBD1 for D (6 bases). From germline, CDR1 is SGHRS and CDR2 YFSETQ. The CDR3 loop spans 15 amino acids. The V and J ends lost 4 bases and 0 bases respectively, with 13 bases between them. The CDR3 loop reads CASSRDTGMNTEAFF. In DNA, the CDR3 is TGCGCCAGCAGCCGGGACACTGGCATGAACACTGAAGCTTTCTTT.

This chain uses TRBV2 with TRBJ2-3; 8 nucleotides agree with TRBD2. Looked up from germline, CDR1 is SNHLY and CDR2 is FYNNEI. The CDR3 contains 13 residues. Trimming cost V 9 bases and J 0 bases; bases outside gene matches: 2. The CDR3 loop is CARLAASTDTQYF. The CDR3, as DNA: TGTGCCAGACTAGCGGCTAGCACAGATACGCAGTATTTT.

This sequence joins TRBV5-8 and TRBJ2-1; TRBD2 is a possible D gene (7 bases). CDR1 and CDR2 from the germline V gene are SGHTS and YDEGEE. The length of the CDR3 is 16 residues. V was pared by 5 bases and J by 2 bases, with 17 bases between. In nucleotides, the CDR3 is TGTGCCAGCAGAGGGGGAGGGACCTATACCTACAATGAGCAGTTCTTC. Translation: CASRGGGTYTYNEQFF.

This clone appeared a single time. This chain's CDR3 is CASSPQLNTEAFF. The CDR3 bases are TGTGCCAGCTCACCTCAGTTGAACACTGAAGCTTTCTTT. The chain combines TRBV18 with TRBJ1-1; no clear D gene. The CDR3 has 13 residues. The germline gives CDR1 KGHSH, CDR2 LQKENI. V gave up 3 bases and J gave up 0 bases, with 5 bases separating them.

This chain links TRBV7-6 with TRBJ2-1, with D perhaps matching TRBD2 (5 bases). The germline CDR1 and CDR2 sequences are SGHVS and FNYEAQ. There are 13 residues in the CDR3. Trimming took off 2 bases at V and 4 bases at J, with 6 bases between the two ends. The CDR3 is CASSLLAYNEQFF. The CDR3 DNA is TGTGCCAGCAGCTTACTAGCTTACAATGAGCAGTTCTTC. The full variable domain, completed using reference TRBV7-6 and TRBJ2-1, is GAGVSQSPRYKVTKRGQDVALRCDPISGHVSLYWYRQALGQGPEFLTYFNYEAQQDKSGLPNDRFSAERPEGSISTLTIQRTEQRDSAMYRCASSLLAYNEQFFGPGTRLTVL.

The chain employs TRBV9 and TRBJ1-1, with D perhaps matching TRBD1 (6 bases). Germline CDR1 and CDR2: SGDLS and YYNGEE. The CDR3 covers 13 residues. The V end was cut by 3 bases, the J end by 9 bases, with 15 bases between. The CDR3 nucleotides are TGTGCCAGCAGCGGGGCGACAGGCCCGAAAGCTTTCTTT. This sequence encodes CASSGATGPKAFF.

The chain employs TRBV7-8 and TRBJ1-1, with 7 bases aligning to TRBD1. The CDR3 runs to 15 residues. The J segment lost 5 bases and the V segment lost 5 bases, leaving 11 bases of the junction unmatched. Germline CDR1 is SGHVS and CDR2 is FQNEAQ. The CDR3 region has the DNA TGTGCCAGCAGCGTATGGACAGGAAGAGAAACTGAAGCTTTCTTT. Its protein product is CASSVWTGRETEAFF.

The genes are TRBV4-2 and TRBJ2-3, with TRBD2 matching over 10 bases. Germline V gene data show CDR1 as LGHNA and CDR2 as YNFKEQ. With V trimmed by 0 bases and J by 0 bases, 12 bases remained unmatched. The CDR3 consists of 20 residues. The CDR3 DNA is TGTGCCAGCAGCCAAGAAGGGGCAGCGGGAGGGCCCGCAAGCACAGATACGCAGTATTTT. Protein sequence: CASSQEGAAGGPASTDTQYF.

The V and J genes are TRBV7-2 and TRBJ1-5; tentatively, D is TRBD1 (5 bases). The V gene's germline CDR1 is SGHTA and CDR2 FQGNSA. V shed 6 bases and J shed 7 bases, with 19 bases lying between them. This CDR3 is 15 amino acids long. The CDR3, as DNA: TGTGCCAGCAGTCCTTTGGGGCTCTCGGGCCAGCCCCAGCATTTT. Its translation: CASSPLGLSGQPQHF.

This CDR3 is CASSLRQGANSNQPQHF. The CDR3 bases are TGTGCCAGCAGCTTAAGACAGGGGGCTAATAGCAATCAGCCCCAGCATTTT. The chain couples TRBV5-6 to TRBJ1-5, with 10 nucleotides matching TRBD1. With 2 bases clipped from V and 0 bases from J, the junction kept 5 bases outside the gene matches. The CDR3 has 17 amino acids. Germline loops: CDR1 SGHDT, CDR2 YYEEEE.

This clone was counted a few times. The rearrangement links TRBV6-1 to TRBJ2-2, with D hard to call. The CDR3 has 12 amino acids. V was clipped by 10 bases and J by 7 bases, with 13 bases between them. CDR1 is MNHNS, CDR2 SASEGT, per germline. This CDR3 is CAITVSGGELFF. The CDR3 DNA reads TGTGCCATCACCGTCTCGGGCGGGGAGCTGTTTTTT.

The chain employs TRBV5-8 and TRBJ2-5, with 11 bases aligning to TRBD2. The J call is doubtful: the DNA matches TRBJ2-7 better. The CDR3 covers 15 residues. Germline assignment: CDR1 SGHTS and CDR2 YDEGEE. CDR3 loop: CASSIGLAGSYEQYF. CDR3 in DNA: TGTGCCAGCAGCATCGGACTAGCGGGCTCCTACGAGCAGTACTTC.

V usage is TRBV5-4 and J usage is TRBJ2-7; D may be TRBD1 (5 bases). CDR3 length: 15 residues. Germline assignment: CDR1 SGHNT and CDR2 YYREEE (reference sequence). V lost 4 bases to trimming and J lost 4 bases, with 18 bases between them. For the CDR3, the DNA is TGTGCCAGCAGCATGAGGCTCGGGTCAGGGTACGAGCAGTACTTC. Its translation is CASSMRLGSGYEQYF.

This chain links TRBV29-1 with TRBJ1-1, with 8 bases that match TRBD1. The CDR3 runs 12 residues. J was trimmed by 7 bases and V by 5 bases; bases with no gene match: 6. The germline V gene has CDR1 SQVTM and CDR2 ANQGSEA. This CDR3 is CSVLRQGHEAFF. The CDR3 DNA sequence: TGCAGCGTTCTTCGACAGGGGCATGAAGCTTTCTTT.

This clone was detected only once. The chain uses TRBV4-1 and TRBJ2-3; possibly TRBD2 for D (6 bases). Trimming removed 2 bases from V and 1 base from J, with 10 bases in between. Germline CDR1 and CDR2: MGHRA and YSYEKL. The CDR3 totals 15 residues. The CDR3 DNA reads TGCGCCAGCAGCCAATCCAGGGAGGGCACAGATACGCAGTATTTT. Its translation: CASSQSREGTDTQYF.

The sample holds one count of this clone. This sequence joins TRBV27 and TRBJ2-1; D is perhaps TRBD2 (5 bases). This CDR3 is 17 amino acids long. Germline V lookup: CDR1 MNHEY, CDR2 SMNVEV (reference sequence). Trimming removed 5 bases at V and 1 base at J, with 18 bases between. The CDR3, as DNA: TGTGCCAGCAGTCCTACTAGTGTGGTTGGGTCCTACAATGAGCAGTTCTTC. It translates to CASSPTSVVGSYNEQFF.

A few counts support this clone. The rearrangement uses TRBV18 and TRBJ2-7; tentatively, D is TRBD1 (6 bases). Trimming removed 1 base from V and 2 bases from J, with 18 bases in between. The length of the CDR3 is 17 residues. Per germline, CDR1 KGHSH and CDR2 LQKENI. The DNA for the CDR3 is TGTGCCAGCTCACCACTCCACAACAGGGTTATGGCCTACGAGCAGTACTTC. The encoded protein is CASSPLHNRVMAYEQYF.

J is TRBJ2-5 and V is TRBV7-9; 9 bases are shared with TRBD1. With V trimmed by 5 bases and J by 0 bases, 7 bases remained unmatched. The CDR3 sequence is 16 residues long. The germline CDR1 and CDR2 sequences are SEHNR and FQNEAQ (reference sequence). CDR3 DNA: TGTGCCAGCAGCCCCCCGGGACAGGGATACCAAGAGACCCAGTACTTC. This sequence encodes CASSPPGQGYQETQYF.

The chain carries TRBV18 and TRBJ1-5; 9 bases are shared with TRBD1. The CDR3 is made up of 16 amino acids. Germline assignment: CDR1 KGHSH and CDR2 LQKENI. V trimming: 6 bases; J trimming: 6 bases; junction bases outside the gene matches: 12. DNA of the CDR3: TGTGCCAGCTCTCACAGTGGGACAGGGATCATTCAGCCCCAGCATTTT. This translates into CASSHSGTGIIQPQHF.

This CDR3 is CASSLEGLEGHNEQFF. CDR3 nucleotide sequence: TGTGCCAGCAGCTTAGAGGGACTAGAGGGGCACAATGAGCAGTTCTTC. The chain is built from TRBV7-6 and TRBJ2-1; 8 bases map to TRBD2. From germline, CDR1 is SGHVS and CDR2 FNYEAQ. The CDR3 is 16 amino acids. Trimming took 1 base from V and 5 from J; bases not matched to a gene: 7.

This chain connects TRBV10-2 to TRBJ1-5; 9 nucleotides line up with TRBD1. Trimming at V came to 3 bases and at J to 5 bases, leaving 5 bases not matched to a gene. Germline V CDR1 and CDR2: WSHSY, SAAADI. The length of the CDR3 is 15 residues. The CDR3 loop reads CASSDLDRGDQPQHF. The DNA for the CDR3 is TGCGCCAGCAGTGATTTGGACAGGGGTGATCAGCCCCAGCATTTT.

This chain uses TRBV2 with TRBJ2-3; 11 nucleotides match TRBD2. Trimming cost V 3 bases and J 4 bases; bases outside gene matches: 12. Germline V gene lookup returns CDR1 SNHLY and CDR2 FYNNEI. The CDR3 covers 18 residues. The CDR3 DNA is TGTGCCAGCAGTGATCCGGGACTAGCGGCGGGGGGCCCAGATACGCAGTATTTT. Translated, it gives CASSDPGLAAGGPDTQYF.

The rearrangement links TRBV5-1 to TRBJ2-5, with 10 bases fitting TRBD1. J gave up 5 bases and V 4 bases, and 8 bases lay outside the gene matches. Germline lookup yields CDR1 SGHRS and CDR2 YFSETQ. CDR3 size: 15 residues. The CDR3 bases are TGCGCCAGCAGCGAGGGACAGGGGAAGTTGGAGACCCAGTACTTC. As protein: CASSEGQGKLETQYF.

To note about this clone: Its ends do not fully match the called genes, so a read error is possible. The J gene is TRBJ2-1, the V gene TRBV29-1; D uncertain. The CDR3 has 15 amino acids. Germline CDR1 and CDR2: SQVTM and ANQGSEA. The chain's CDR3 is CSVEGDLSSYNEQFF. The CDR3 DNA sequence: TGCAGCGTCGAAGGAGACTTGTCCTCCTACAATGAGCAGTTCTTC.

The chain joins TRBV27 to TRBJ2-1; D is tentatively TRBD1 or TRBD2 (10 bases each). Looked up from germline, CDR1 is MNHEY and CDR2 is SMNVEV (reference sequence). This CDR3 has 18 amino acids. V lost 7 bases and J lost 5, with 27 bases in between. The CDR3 loop is CASTRDRGLGTSDNEQFF. Here the CDR3 DNA reads TGTGCCAGCACCCGGGACAGGGGATTAGGGACTAGCGACAATGAGCAGTTCTTC.